The present T cell receptor beta chain was sequenced within a study of T cells after yellow fever vaccination. On the study more broadly: Fractions with few cells were prepared using SMART-Seq v4 Ultra Low Input. Study-wide points: Abundant bulk-population clonotypes could contaminate the FACS-sorted repertoires. Post-booster repertoires again held most primary-vaccination clones (roughly 96% CD4, roughly 89% CD8).

Germline V gives CDR1 SGDLS, CDR2 YYNGEE. This CDR3 spans 14 amino acids. J was trimmed by 7 bases and V by 0 bases; bases with no gene match: 4. A note on this clonotype: What it binds is unknown.

5'RACE template switching added a universal primer site and UMIs to TCR cDNA. TCRdb recomputed calls from the 5' RACE reads with MiXCR, one row per CDR3 protein. Of 500,000 to 650,000 distinct CDR3 sequences listed, 13% are singletons. Sequencing was performed on PBMCs, taken on the day of the yellow fever booster vaccination. The chain uses TRBV9 and TRBJ2-1; 7 positions match TRBD2. The clonotype was recovered from a man aged 25-45 years who received the YFV17D yellow fever vaccine. The CDR3 sequence: CASSVAGGRNEQFF. CDR3 sequence (DNA): TGTGCCAGCAGCGTAGCCGGGGGGAGGAATGAGCAGTTCTTC.